This T cell receptor (beta chain) was found in a study of beta chain features in type 1 diabetes. Study details: Patient and healthy donor groups were alike in age, gender and cell yields.

This clone has only one observation. This same CDR3 is encoded by further DNA sequences in the sample. The germline gives CDR1 SEHNR, CDR2 FQNEAQ (reference sequence). The CDR3 has 11 residues. Trimming took off 4 bases at V and 4 bases at J, with 5 bases between the two ends. About 120 mL of blood, on average, came from one heparinised draw per donor. Naive, central memory, regulatory and stem cell-like memory cells within the CD4+ compartment were sorted using CD45RO/CCR7/CD25/CD127/CD95/CD27. Expressed TCRB transcripts were sequenced because the entire RNA isolate underwent reverse transcription. The protocol was immunoSEQ multiplex PCR, while the TCRdb copy is restricted to in-frame clones and leaves out a portion. The data hold under 400,000 clones, with around 12% observed a single time.

Sequences were obtained from naive CD4+ T cells from blood. The clonotype was recovered from a man between 18 and 29 years old in good health. The chain couples TRBV7-9 to TRBJ2-7; D is ambiguous. The CDR3 coding sequence is TGTGCCAGCAGCTCCTTATACGAGCAGTACTTC. Translated: CASSSLYEQYF.